The rows below give T cell receptor beta chains drawn from one sample of a study of blood T cell repertoires in COVID-19. Only in-frame clones appear in the TCRdb table, and some are missing; sequencing was by immunoSEQ multiplex PCR. Of 180,000 or so clones detected, 81% appear once; the ten largest clones hold approximately 9.9%. Sequencing input: peripheral blood. These receptors all stem from a woman aged 40 to 49 with COVID-19, enrolled during active disease. Both conserved end residues are part of each CDR3. The order of the fields is CDR3 length, D gene, J gene, clone size, V gene, CDR3 protein, CDR3 DNA. The D gene is left open where the match is weak. Expanded clones get a size class; other rows say once, few or many, or leave the size out.

len: 14; d_gene: .; j_gene: TRBJ1-6; abundance: .; v_gene: TRBV25-1; CDR3aa: CASGLESYNSPLHF; CDR3nt: TGTGCCAGCGGGCTCGAATCCTATAATTCACCCCTCCACTTT
len: 15; d_gene: TRBD1; j_gene: TRBJ2-1; abundance: .; v_gene: TRBV6-2/TRBV6-3; CDR3aa: CASSYSGQVGDEQFF; CDR3nt: TGTGCCAGCAGTTACTCGGGACAGGTAGGCGATGAGCAGTTCTTC
len: 15; d_gene: .; j_gene: TRBJ2-5; abundance: .; v_gene: TRBV18; CDR3aa: CASSRLRGYQETQYF; CDR3nt: TGTGCCAGCTCACGACTCAGGGGTTACCAAGAGACCCAGTACTTC
len: 14; d_gene: .; j_gene: TRBJ2-3; abundance: .; v_gene: TRBV4-1; CDR3aa: CASSRQEVTDTQYF; CDR3nt: TGCGCCAGCAGCCGACAGGAGGTGACAGATACGCAGTATTTT
len: 14; d_gene: .; j_gene: TRBJ2-5; abundance: .; v_gene: TRBV25-1; CDR3aa: CASSEFQGRETQYF; CDR3nt: TGTGCCAGCAGTGAATTTCAGGGCCGGGAGACCCAGTACTTC
len: 14; d_gene: TRBD1; j_gene: TRBJ2-7; abundance: .; v_gene: TRBV13; CDR3aa: CASSPRTGTYEQYF; CDR3nt: TGTGCCAGCAGCCCCCGGACAGGGACCTACGAGCAGTACTTC
len: 16; d_gene: TRBD1; j_gene: TRBJ1-1; abundance: .; v_gene: TRBV5-6; CDR3aa: CASIPGTGLPSTEAFF; CDR3nt: TGTGCCAGCATACCCGGGACAGGGCTCCCGAGTACTGAAGCTTTCTTT
len: 15; d_gene: TRBD1; j_gene: TRBJ2-7; abundance: .; v_gene: TRBV5-1; CDR3aa: CASSLDRDRGFVQYF; CDR3nt: TGCGCCAGCAGCTTGGACCGGGACAGGGGGTTTGTGCAGTACTTC
len: 13; d_gene: .; j_gene: TRBJ1-2; abundance: .; v_gene: TRBV10-2; CDR3aa: CASTQGYNYGYTF; CDR3nt: TGCGCCAGCACCCAGGGGTATAACTATGGCTACACCTTC
len: 13; d_gene: .; j_gene: TRBJ2-2; abundance: .; v_gene: TRBV7-2; CDR3aa: CASTRTFTGELFF; CDR3nt: TGTGCCAGCACCAGAACCTTCACCGGGGAGCTGTTTTTT
len: 14; d_gene: .; j_gene: TRBJ1-2; abundance: .; v_gene: TRBV9; CDR3aa: CASSLHGENYGYTF; CDR3nt: TGTGCCAGCAGCCTTCACGGGGAAAACTATGGCTACACCTTC
len: 13; d_gene: .; j_gene: TRBJ1-3; abundance: few; v_gene: TRBV29-1; CDR3aa: CSGGTGSGNTIYF; CDR3nt: TGCAGCGGAGGAACAGGGTCTGGAAACACCATATATTTT
len: 14; d_gene: TRBD1; j_gene: TRBJ1-4; abundance: .; v_gene: TRBV7-8; CDR3aa: CASSYTGVDEKLFF; CDR3nt: TGTGCCAGCAGTTATACAGGGGTAGACGAAAAACTGTTTTTT
len: 16; d_gene: .; j_gene: TRBJ2-1; abundance: .; v_gene: TRBV28; CDR3aa: CASSFLALGTYNEQFF; CDR3nt: TGTGCCAGCAGTTTTTTGGCACTCGGGACTTACAATGAGCAGTTCTTC
len: 17; d_gene: .; j_gene: TRBJ1-3; abundance: few; v_gene: TRBV7-6; CDR3aa: CASSLGVGQGSGNTIYF; CDR3nt: TGTGCCAGCAGCTTAGGAGTTGGGCAGGGCTCTGGAAACACCATATATTTT
len: 12; d_gene: TRBD1; j_gene: TRBJ2-7; abundance: few; v_gene: TRBV11-2; CDR3aa: CASRGQAVEQYF; CDR3nt: TGTGCCAGCAGGGGACAGGCCGTCGAGCAGTACTTC
len: 15; d_gene: .; j_gene: TRBJ1-5; abundance: few; v_gene: TRBV19; CDR3aa: CASSNQGISNQPQHF; CDR3nt: TGTGCCAGTAGTAATCAGGGTATAAGCAATCAGCCCCAGCATTTT
len: 20; d_gene: TRBD2; j_gene: TRBJ2-3; abundance: .; v_gene: TRBV6-4; CDR3aa: CASSDSTSGGALVITDTQYF; CDR3nt: TGTGCCAGCAGTGACTCGACTAGCGGGGGGGCCCTAGTAATAACAGATACGCAGTATTTT
len: 16; d_gene: TRBD1; j_gene: TRBJ1-1; abundance: .; v_gene: TRBV11-2; CDR3aa: CASSLGQGSGNTEAFF; CDR3nt: TGTGCCAGCAGCTTAGGACAGGGGAGTGGAAACACTGAAGCTTTCTTT
len: 14; d_gene: .; j_gene: TRBJ2-1; abundance: .; v_gene: TRBV4-2; CDR3aa: CATIPDCLYNEQFF; CDR3nt: TGTGCCACCATTCCGGACTGCCTATACAATGAGCAGTTCTTC
len: 15; d_gene: TRBD1; j_gene: TRBJ2-7; abundance: once; v_gene: TRBV5-1; CDR3aa: CASSLGPGQAYEQYF; CDR3nt: TGCGCCAGCAGCTTGGGGCCGGGACAGGCGTACGAGCAGTACTTC
len: 16; d_gene: .; j_gene: TRBJ1-5; abundance: .; v_gene: TRBV5-6; CDR3aa: CASSLFKGGASQPQHF; CDR3nt: TGTGCCAGCAGCTTGTTTAAAGGGGGAGCAAGCCAGCCCCAGCATTTT
len: 14; d_gene: TRBD2; j_gene: TRBJ2-3; abundance: .; v_gene: TRBV10-1; CDR3aa: CASSRTSGSDTQYF; CDR3nt: TGCGCCAGCAGTCGGACTAGCGGGAGTGATACGCAGTATTTT
len: 16; d_gene: TRBD1; j_gene: TRBJ2-5; abundance: .; v_gene: TRBV6-6; CDR3aa: CASSLSGQGGQETQYF; CDR3nt: TGTGCCAGCAGCCTCTCCGGACAGGGGGGCCAAGAGACCCAGTACTTC
len: 13; d_gene: .; j_gene: TRBJ1-2; abundance: .; v_gene: TRBV12-3/TRBV12-4; CDR3aa: CASSPDRSGGYTF; CDR3nt: TGTGCCAGCAGTCCGGACAGATCTGGTGGCTACACCTTC
len: 15; d_gene: .; j_gene: TRBJ2-2; abundance: .; v_gene: TRBV12-5; CDR3aa: CASSSKGGNTGELFF; CDR3nt: TGTGCTAGTAGTTCGAAAGGGGGGAACACCGGGGAGCTGTTTTTT
len: 17; d_gene: .; j_gene: TRBJ2-1; abundance: many; v_gene: TRBV19; CDR3aa: CASSTPPDLITRNEQFF; CDR3nt: TGTGCCAGTAGTACACCCCCGGACTTAATTACCCGCAATGAGCAGTTCTTC
len: 11; d_gene: .; j_gene: TRBJ1-2; abundance: .; v_gene: TRBV12-3/TRBV12-4; CDR3aa: CASSRGYGYTF; CDR3nt: TGTGCCAGCAGTAGGGGCTATGGCTACACCTTC
len: 16; d_gene: .; j_gene: TRBJ1-6; abundance: .; v_gene: TRBV21-1; CDR3aa: CASSKRQSSYNSPLHF; CDR3nt: TGTGCCAGCAGCAAACGACAGAGCTCCTATAATTCACCCCTCCACTTT
len: 14; d_gene: TRBD1; j_gene: TRBJ2-2; abundance: .; v_gene: TRBV7-3; CDR3aa: CASSVDRSVGELFF; CDR3nt: TGTGCCAGCAGCGTGGACAGGTCCGTCGGGGAGCTGTTTTTT
len: 18; d_gene: TRBD2; j_gene: TRBJ2-1; abundance: .; v_gene: TRBV7-9; CDR3aa: CASSSTGLAGGQYNEQFF; CDR3nt: TGTGCCAGCAGCTCAACCGGACTAGCGGGAGGCCAATACAATGAGCAGTTCTTC
len: 13; d_gene: .; j_gene: TRBJ1-1; abundance: .; v_gene: TRBV29-1; CDR3aa: CSVGRGSDTEAFF; CDR3nt: TGCAGCGTTGGGAGAGGGTCGGACACTGAAGCTTTCTTT
len: 15; d_gene: TRBD2; j_gene: TRBJ2-3; abundance: .; v_gene: TRBV7-7; CDR3aa: CASSLGLADADTQYF; CDR3nt: TGTGCTAGCAGCCTGGGACTAGCGGATGCAGATACGCAGTATTTT
len: 13; d_gene: .; j_gene: TRBJ2-1; abundance: .; v_gene: TRBV3-1/TRBV3-2; CDR3aa: CASSQAGFNEQFF; CDR3nt: TGTGCCAGCAGCCAAGCGGGGTTTAATGAGCAGTTCTTC
len: 15; d_gene: .; j_gene: TRBJ1-5; abundance: .; v_gene: TRBV6-1; CDR3aa: CASSEAPGDNQPQHF; CDR3nt: TGTGCCAGCAGTGAAGCGCCTGGAGACAATCAGCCCCAGCATTTT
len: 13; d_gene: TRBD2; j_gene: TRBJ2-1; abundance: .; v_gene: TRBV19; CDR3aa: CASTFLAGGEQFF; CDR3nt: TGTGCCAGTACCTTTCTAGCGGGGGGGGAGCAGTTCTTC
len: 14; d_gene: TRBD1; j_gene: TRBJ2-7; abundance: once; v_gene: TRBV6-5; CDR3aa: CASRSPGQGVQQYF; CDR3nt: TGTGCCAGCAGGTCACCTGGGCAGGGGGTTCAGCAGTACTTC
len: 15; d_gene: TRBD2; j_gene: TRBJ2-3; abundance: once; v_gene: TRBV4-2; CDR3aa: CASSQLSERGDTQYF; CDR3nt: TGTGCCAGCAGCCAACTCTCGGAGCGGGGAGATACGCAGTATTTT
len: 17; d_gene: .; j_gene: TRBJ1-6; abundance: few; v_gene: TRBV5-1; CDR3aa: CASSSGSGNAYNSPLHF; CDR3nt: TGCGCCAGCAGCTCAGGCTCGGGGAACGCCTATAATTCACCCCTCCACTTT
len: 13; d_gene: .; j_gene: TRBJ2-7; abundance: .; v_gene: TRBV7-6; CDR3aa: CASSLGAPGEQYF; CDR3nt: TGTGCCAGCAGCTTAGGGGCCCCGGGGGAGCAGTACTTC
len: 12; d_gene: TRBD2; j_gene: TRBJ2-1; abundance: once; v_gene: TRBV18; CDR3aa: CASSPRESEQFF; CDR3nt: TGTGCCAGCTCCCCGCGGGAGAGTGAGCAGTTCTTC
len: 15; d_gene: TRBD1; j_gene: TRBJ1-6; abundance: few; v_gene: TRBV6-5; CDR3aa: CASSYFGTANSPLHF; CDR3nt: TGTGCCAGCAGTTACTTCGGGACAGCAAATTCACCCCTCCACTTT
len: 15; d_gene: .; j_gene: TRBJ2-1; abundance: .; v_gene: TRBV7-2; CDR3aa: CASSPGSGPNNEQFF; CDR3nt: TGTGCCAGCAGCCCCGGGAGTGGACCCAACAATGAGCAGTTCTTC
len: 19; d_gene: TRBD1; j_gene: TRBJ2-2; abundance: .; v_gene: TRBV7-9; CDR3aa: CASSLRGHRGVANTGELFF; CDR3nt: TGTGCCAGCAGCTTAAGGGGGCATCGAGGGGTCGCGAACACCGGGGAGCTGTTTTTT
len: 13; d_gene: .; j_gene: TRBJ2-1; abundance: .; v_gene: TRBV27; CDR3aa: CASSPGGVNEQFF; CDR3nt: TGTGCCAGCAGTCCAGGCGGGGTTAATGAGCAGTTCTTC
len: 12; d_gene: .; j_gene: TRBJ2-2; abundance: .; v_gene: TRBV3-1/TRBV3-2; CDR3aa: CASSPSPGELFF; CDR3nt: TGTGCCAGCAGCCCGAGTCCCGGGGAGCTGTTTTTT
len: 14; d_gene: TRBD1; j_gene: TRBJ2-1; abundance: once; v_gene: TRBV19; CDR3aa: CASNRQGAGNEQFF; CDR3nt: TGTGCCAGTAACAGGCAGGGGGCGGGTAATGAGCAGTTCTTC
len: 16; d_gene: .; j_gene: TRBJ2-5; abundance: .; v_gene: TRBV5-4; CDR3aa: CASSLDTLGGQETQYF; CDR3nt: TGTGCCAGCAGCTTGGATACTCTCGGCGGCCAAGAGACCCAGTACTTC
len: 15; d_gene: TRBD2; j_gene: TRBJ2-1; abundance: few; v_gene: TRBV5-1; CDR3aa: CASSWTSGSWNEQFF; CDR3nt: TGCGCCAGCAGCTGGACTAGCGGGAGTTGGAATGAGCAGTTCTTC
len: 15; d_gene: TRBD1; j_gene: TRBJ2-5; abundance: .; v_gene: TRBV7-8; CDR3aa: CASSPPGSGGETQYF; CDR3nt: TGTGCCAGCAGCCCTCCCGGGTCAGGGGGAGAGACCCAGTACTTC
len: 14; d_gene: .; j_gene: TRBJ2-5; abundance: .; v_gene: TRBV7-9; CDR3aa: CASSLALREETQYF; CDR3nt: TGTGCCAGCAGCTTAGCGCTGAGGGAAGAGACCCAGTACTTC
len: 15; d_gene: .; j_gene: TRBJ1-6; abundance: .; v_gene: TRBV6-5; CDR3aa: CASKSGSSYNSPLHF; CDR3nt: TGTGCCAGCAAGTCGGGGAGCTCCTATAATTCACCCCTCCACTTT
len: 18; d_gene: .; j_gene: TRBJ2-2; abundance: .; v_gene: TRBV11-2; CDR3aa: CASSTRRPLRERGGELFF; CDR3nt: TGTGCCAGCAGCACCCGTCGGCCATTACGGGAACGGGGCGGGGAGCTGTTTTTT
len: 16; d_gene: TRBD2; j_gene: TRBJ2-5; abundance: .; v_gene: TRBV7-6; CDR3aa: CASSLAPGLAQETQYF; CDR3nt: TGTGCCAGCAGCTTAGCCCCGGGACTAGCACAAGAGACCCAGTACTTC
len: 15; d_gene: .; j_gene: TRBJ1-6; abundance: .; v_gene: TRBV18; CDR3aa: CASSPIDGNNSPLHF; CDR3nt: TGTGCCAGCTCCCCTATCGACGGGAATAATTCACCCCTCCACTTT
len: 15; d_gene: TRBD1; j_gene: TRBJ2-5; abundance: .; v_gene: TRBV4-1; CDR3aa: CASSQPDRDQETQYF; CDR3nt: TGCGCCAGCAGCCAGCCGGACAGGGACCAAGAGACCCAGTACTTC
len: 15; d_gene: .; j_gene: TRBJ2-1; abundance: .; v_gene: TRBV10-3; CDR3aa: CAISKGTRSYNEQFF; CDR3nt: TGTGCCATCAGTAAAGGGACACGCTCCTACAATGAGCAGTTCTTC
len: 11; d_gene: .; j_gene: TRBJ2-5; abundance: .; v_gene: TRBV7-8; CDR3aa: CASSLQETQYF; CDR3nt: TGTGCCAGCAGCCTACAAGAGACCCAGTACTTC